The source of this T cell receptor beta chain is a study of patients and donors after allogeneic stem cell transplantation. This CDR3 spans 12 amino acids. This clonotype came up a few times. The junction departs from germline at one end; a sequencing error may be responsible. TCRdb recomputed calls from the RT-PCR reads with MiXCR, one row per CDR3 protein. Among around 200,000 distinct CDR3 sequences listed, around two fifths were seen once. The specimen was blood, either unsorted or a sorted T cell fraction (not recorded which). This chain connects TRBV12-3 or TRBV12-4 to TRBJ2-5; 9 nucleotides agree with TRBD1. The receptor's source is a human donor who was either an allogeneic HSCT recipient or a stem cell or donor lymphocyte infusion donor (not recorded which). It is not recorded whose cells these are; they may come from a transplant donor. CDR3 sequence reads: CASSIGDRVKNF. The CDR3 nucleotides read TGTGCCAGCAGTATAGGGGACAGGGTTAAAAACTTC.